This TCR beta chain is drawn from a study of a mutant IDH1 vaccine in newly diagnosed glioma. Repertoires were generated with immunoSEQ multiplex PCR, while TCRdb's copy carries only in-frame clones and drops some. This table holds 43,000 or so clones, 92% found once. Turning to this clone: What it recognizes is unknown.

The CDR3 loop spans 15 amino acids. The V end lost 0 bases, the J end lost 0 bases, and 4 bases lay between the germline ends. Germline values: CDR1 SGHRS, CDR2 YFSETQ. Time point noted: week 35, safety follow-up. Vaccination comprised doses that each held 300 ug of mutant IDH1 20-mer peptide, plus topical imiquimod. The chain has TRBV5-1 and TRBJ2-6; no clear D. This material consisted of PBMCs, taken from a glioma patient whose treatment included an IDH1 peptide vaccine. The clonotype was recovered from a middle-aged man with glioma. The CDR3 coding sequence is TGCGCCAGCAGCTTGGTTGTCTCTGGGGCCAACGTCCTGACTTTC. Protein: CASSLVVSGANVLTF.